The 15 T cell receptor beta chains below were found in one sample sequenced in a study of blood T cell repertoires in COVID-19. Assay used: immunoSEQ multiplex PCR; TCRdb lists only in-frame clones, some missing. The table shows fewer than 250,000 clones, with 92% occurring only once. Material for sequencing was peripheral blood. Receptor source: a man aged 25 to 40 with COVID-19, enrolled during active disease.

This chain links TRBV25-1 with TRBJ1-2; TRBD1 agrees at 9 bases. Unmatched junction bases numbered 4, after V lost 3 bases and J lost 8 bases. CDR1 is MGHDK and CDR2 is SYGVNS in the germline V gene. CDR3 length equals 13 residues. The CDR3 here is CASSDYRGQGYTF. CDR3 coding DNA: TGTGCCAGCAGTGACTACAGGGGGCAGGGCTACACCTTC.

This clone was counted a single time. The sample carries other DNA sequences with the same CDR3. The chain has TRBV30 and TRBJ2-7, with D possibly TRBD1 on 5 matching bases. The CDR3 consists of 14 residues. Looked up from germline, CDR1 is GTSNPN and CDR2 is SVGIG (reference sequence). The V end lost 1 base, the J end lost 0 bases, and 10 bases lay between the germline ends. The CDR3 protein is CAWSGTGFSYEQYF. The CDR3 DNA is TGTGCCTGGAGTGGCACAGGTTTCTCCTACGAGCAGTACTTC.

The gene calls are TRBV12-3 or TRBV12-4 and TRBJ2-1, with a tentative D call TRBD1 (6 bases). The ends were cut back, 4 bases at V and 5 bases at J, with 9 bases in the middle. The CDR3 spans 13 residues. The CDR3 DNA sequence: TGTGCCAGCAGTTGGGGACATAACAATGAGCAGTTCTTC. Translated, it gives CASSWGHNNEQFF.

This chain joins TRBV13 and TRBJ1-1; TRBD1 matches 7 bases. V shed 5 bases, J shed 3 bases, and the junction held 6 bases outside the gene matches. Germline values: CDR1 PRHDT, CDR2 FYEKMQ (reference sequence). The CDR3 runs 14 residues. In nucleotides, the CDR3 is TGTGCCAGCAGCAGGGAACAGGGGTACACTGAAGCTTTCTTT. Amino acid sequence: CASSREQGYTEAFF. The whole variable domain, filled in from reference TRBV13 and TRBJ1-1, reads AAGVIQSPRHLIKEKRETATLKCYPIPRHDTVYWYQQGPGQDPQFLISFYEKMQSDKGSIPDRFSAQQFSDYHSELNMSSLELGDSALYFCASSREQGYTEAFFGQGTRLTVV.

This chain links TRBV9 with TRBJ1-2; the match to TRBD1 covers 8 bases. The CDR3 spans 14 residues. Germline V gene lookup returns CDR1 SGDLS and CDR2 YYNGEE. V lost 4 bases and J lost 7; bases outside the gene matches: 9. CDR3: CASSSAGGRLGYTF. DNA of the CDR3: TGTGCCAGCAGCTCAGCAGGGGGCCGTCTTGGCTACACCTTC.

V is TRBV11-3 and J is TRBJ2-1; 10 bases map to TRBD2. Germline lookup yields CDR1 SGHNT and CDR2 YENEEA. This CDR3 contains 15 residues. The J segment lost 10 bases and the V segment lost 5 bases, leaving 11 bases of the junction unmatched. The CDR3 bases are TGTGCCAGCAGCCTTAGTACTAGCGGGGCTGGGGAGCAGTTCTTC. This encodes CASSLSTSGAGEQFF.

The rearrangement uses TRBV6-5 and TRBJ1-1; D gene uncertain. Germline-derived CDR1 and CDR2 are MNHEY and SVGAGI. The CDR3 sequence is 15 residues long. The V end was cut by 6 bases, the J end by 2 bases, with 16 bases between. Here the CDR3 DNA reads TGTGCCAGCAGACCGCCCGGGTCGGAAAACACTGAAGCTTTCTTT. Protein product: CASRPPGSENTEAFF.

In DNA, the CDR3 is TGCGCCAGCAGCTTGGTCCCGGGACAGGGGGCGGATGGCTACACCTTC. This gives the protein CASSLVPGQGADGYTF. The chain uses TRBV5-1 and TRBJ1-2; TRBD1 matches at 12 bases. J was trimmed by 6 bases and V by 0 bases; bases with no gene match: 6. Germline V lookup: CDR1 SGHRS, CDR2 YFSETQ. The CDR3 length is 16 residues.

The chain combines TRBV6-1 with TRBJ1-2, with D perhaps matching TRBD1 (5 bases). CDR1 is MNHNS, CDR2 SASEGT, per germline. V lost 0 bases to trimming and J lost 8 bases, with 16 bases between them. This CDR3 comprises 15 residues. The CDR3 bases are TGTGCCAGCAGTGAAGCGGCTGGGGGGGTTAACGGCTACACCTTC. This encodes CASSEAAGGVNGYTF.

The V call is TRBV19, the J call TRBJ2-5; D is unclear. The germline CDR1 and CDR2 sequences are LNHDA and SQIVND (reference sequence). V was shortened by 5 bases and J by 2 bases, with 12 bases between the two germline ends. The CDR3 covers 14 residues. CDR3 in DNA: TGTGCCAGTAGTCTTAACAGCAAACAAGAGACCCAGTACTTC. Amino acids: CASSLNSKQETQYF.

The chain combines TRBV29-1 with TRBJ1-2; TRBD1 matches at 9 bases. Germline V gene sequence: CDR1 SQVTM, CDR2 ANQGSEA. The length of the CDR3 is 14 residues. Losses at the gene ends were 6 bases for V and 4 bases for J; bases not matched to a gene: 9. The CDR3 sequence: CSVDGTGPGYGYTF. CDR3 nucleotides: TGCAGCGTCGATGGGACAGGGCCTGGCTATGGCTACACCTTC.

The CDR3 here is CATSTLNTDTQYF. Here the CDR3 DNA reads TGTGCCACCAGCACCCTTAACACAGATACGCAGTATTTT. The rearrangement joins TRBV15 to TRBJ2-3; D gene unclear. Between the trimmed V and J ends, which lost 4 bases and 2 bases, there was a span of 7 bases. From germline, CDR1 is LNHNV and CDR2 YYDKDF (reference sequence). The CDR3 contains 13 residues. The full variable domain, with the rest looked up from reference TRBV15 and TRBJ2-3, is DAMVIQNPRYQVTQFGKPVTLSCSQTLNHNVMYWYQQKSSQAPKLLFHYYDKDFNNEADTPDNFQSRRPNTSFCFLDIRSPGLGDTAMYLCATSTLNTDTQYFGPGTRLTVL.

V is TRBV6-5 and J is TRBJ2-7, with D tentatively TRBD1 (6 bases). Germline CDR1 and CDR2: MNHEY and SVGAGI. The CDR3 is 16 amino acids. Trimming removed 0 bases from V and 2 bases from J, with 14 bases in between. The DNA of the CDR3 is TGTGCCAGCAGTTACTCGGTAGGGACACCTCCCTACGAGCAGTACTTC. The encoded protein is CASSYSVGTPPYEQYF.

This chain uses TRBV6-5 with TRBJ2-1; 11 bases fit TRBD2. The trim removed 2 bases at V and 4 bases at J, leaving 1 base unmatched. This CDR3 is 15 amino acids long. Germline loops: CDR1 MNHEY, CDR2 SVGAGI. CDR3 amino acids: CASSYLAGGYNEQFF. DNA of the CDR3: TGTGCCAGCAGTTACCTAGCGGGGGGATACAATGAGCAGTTCTTC.

V is TRBV5-4 and J is TRBJ2-3; D is perhaps TRBD2 (5 bases). Germline V gene lookup returns CDR1 SGHNT and CDR2 YYREEE (reference sequence). This CDR3 has 13 residues. Trimming removed 3 bases from V and 0 bases from J, with 5 bases in between. CDR3 amino acids: CASSWESTDTQYF. CDR3 DNA sequence: TGTGCCAGCAGCTGGGAGAGCACAGATACGCAGTATTTT.